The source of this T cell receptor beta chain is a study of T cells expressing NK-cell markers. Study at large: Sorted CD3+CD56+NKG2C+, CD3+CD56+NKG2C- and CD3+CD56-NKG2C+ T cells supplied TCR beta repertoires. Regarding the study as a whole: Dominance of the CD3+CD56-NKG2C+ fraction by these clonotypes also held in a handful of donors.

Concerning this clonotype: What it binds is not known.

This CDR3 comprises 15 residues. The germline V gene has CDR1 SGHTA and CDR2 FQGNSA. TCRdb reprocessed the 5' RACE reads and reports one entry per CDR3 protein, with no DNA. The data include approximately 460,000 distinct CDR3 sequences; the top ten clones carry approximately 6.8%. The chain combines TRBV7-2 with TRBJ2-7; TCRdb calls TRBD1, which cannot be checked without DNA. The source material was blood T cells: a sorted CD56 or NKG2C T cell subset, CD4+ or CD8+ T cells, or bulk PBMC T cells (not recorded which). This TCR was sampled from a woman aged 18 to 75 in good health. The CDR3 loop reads CASSVHRGNTYEQYF.